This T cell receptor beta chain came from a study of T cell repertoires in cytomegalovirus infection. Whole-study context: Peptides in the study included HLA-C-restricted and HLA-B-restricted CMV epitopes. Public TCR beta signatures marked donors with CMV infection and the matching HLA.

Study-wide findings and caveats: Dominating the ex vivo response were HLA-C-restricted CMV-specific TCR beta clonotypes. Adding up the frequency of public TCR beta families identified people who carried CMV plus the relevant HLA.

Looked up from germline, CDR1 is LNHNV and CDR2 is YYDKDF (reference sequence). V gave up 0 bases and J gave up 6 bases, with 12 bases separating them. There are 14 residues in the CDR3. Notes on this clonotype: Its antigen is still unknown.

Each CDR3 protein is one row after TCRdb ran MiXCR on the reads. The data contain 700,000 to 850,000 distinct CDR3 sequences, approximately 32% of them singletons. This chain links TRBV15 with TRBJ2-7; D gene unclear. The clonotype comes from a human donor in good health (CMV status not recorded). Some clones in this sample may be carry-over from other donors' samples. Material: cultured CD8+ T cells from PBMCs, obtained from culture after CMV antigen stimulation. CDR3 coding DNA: TGTGCCACCAGCAGAGAACCGACTGCTGGCGAGCAGTACTTC. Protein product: CATSREPTAGEQYF.